The present T cell receptor beta chain was sequenced within a study of CD8 T cells in ankylosing spondylitis (TCRdb year 2017). About the investigation overall: To find TCR variants linked to disease, the study profiled T cell receptor beta repertoires in ankylosing spondylitis patients and healthy donors. In total, the full study cohort was made up of 85 to 140 healthy donors and about two dozen ankylosing spondylitis patients. Peripheral blood samples were taken, and synovial fluid was additionally collected from ankylosing spondylitis patients.

Sequenced on an Illumina HiSeq 2500. Quantitative 5'-RACE with molecular barcodes was used to prepare TCR beta libraries. The authors' analysis ran thus. A new computational method based on a probabilistic model of VDJ rearrangement was used to identify disease-linked TCR variants. TCRdb passed the public sequencing reads through fastp at Q25 and MiXCR, retaining productive beta sequences. Records with the same CDR3 protein are collapsed into one entry carrying the most frequent genes and DNA. TCRdb, not the authors, supplied the V and J calls. For this sample there are about 15,000 distinct CDR3 sequences; 2.8% appear just once. In total, the top ten clones hold roughly 9.4% of the sample. The study at large found these results: Some motif variants were previously reported in synovial fluid and blood of reactive arthritis patients, suggesting common disease-initiation mechanisms. The disease-linked clones were reported to be significantly enriched in matched synovial fluid samples from ankylosing spondylitis patients. A CD8+ phenotype was shown by the disease-linked clones, which were found at relatively low frequencies in peripheral blood. Blood from ankylosing spondylitis patients appeared to be characterized by a TCR beta motif composed of several highly homologous amino acid variants.

The table lists this clonotype with many counts. Its cognate antigen has yet to be identified. No base-level quality is on record; no much larger clone is a single base apart. The material sequenced was blood, either unsorted or a sorted T cell fraction (not recorded which). The source of this sequence is a male donor with ankylosing spondylitis or in good health (not recorded which).

The CDR3 reads as follows: CASSAYSRGPYEQYF. DNA sequence: TGTGCCAGCAGCGCGTACTCCAGGGGTCCCTACGAGCAGTACTTC. In this chain, TRBV9 is recombined with TRBJ2-7; a tentative D call is TRBD1 (6 bases match). V loses 3 bases of germline sequence and J loses 2 bases, and the interval between the two ends is 15 bases. The germline V gene yields SGDLS for CDR1 and YYNGEE for CDR2. The CDR3 sequence holds 15 residues, the cysteine and phenylalanine included. Kept here is only the CDR3 DNA, which spans 45 bases and is read in frame from base 1.